This record covers a single TCR beta chain. Its matching antigen is unknown. This entry is derived from a study of blood T cells in healthy people across ages. Findings and limits, study-wide: In these data, TCR beta diversity tracked strongly with naive T cell percentage. For the donors, CMV status was unknown and possibly confounded expanded clonotype changes. The study found more naive CD4+ cells and higher diversity in long-lived than aged donors.

PCR was performed a second time for about 7 to 12 cycles using a sample-barcoded 5' primer and a J-beta primer mix. Via MiXCR, TCRdb re-called the 5' RACE reads, giving one row per CDR3 protein. The sample shows about 900,000 distinct CDR3 sequences, under 50% of them seen only once. Germline values: CDR1 LGHNT, CDR2 FRNRAP. V was pared by 1 base and J by 11 bases, with 10 bases of the junction left unmatched. The CDR3 is 14 residues long. Sequencing was carried out using blood. This TCR was recovered from a man aged 25 to 45 in good health. The chain recombines TRBV12-5 with TRBJ2-5, with 7 bases matching TRBD1. The CDR3 coding sequence is TGTGCTAGTGGTTTGGGGACAGGATACAATGAGCAGTACTTC. Translated: CASGLGTGYNEQYF.